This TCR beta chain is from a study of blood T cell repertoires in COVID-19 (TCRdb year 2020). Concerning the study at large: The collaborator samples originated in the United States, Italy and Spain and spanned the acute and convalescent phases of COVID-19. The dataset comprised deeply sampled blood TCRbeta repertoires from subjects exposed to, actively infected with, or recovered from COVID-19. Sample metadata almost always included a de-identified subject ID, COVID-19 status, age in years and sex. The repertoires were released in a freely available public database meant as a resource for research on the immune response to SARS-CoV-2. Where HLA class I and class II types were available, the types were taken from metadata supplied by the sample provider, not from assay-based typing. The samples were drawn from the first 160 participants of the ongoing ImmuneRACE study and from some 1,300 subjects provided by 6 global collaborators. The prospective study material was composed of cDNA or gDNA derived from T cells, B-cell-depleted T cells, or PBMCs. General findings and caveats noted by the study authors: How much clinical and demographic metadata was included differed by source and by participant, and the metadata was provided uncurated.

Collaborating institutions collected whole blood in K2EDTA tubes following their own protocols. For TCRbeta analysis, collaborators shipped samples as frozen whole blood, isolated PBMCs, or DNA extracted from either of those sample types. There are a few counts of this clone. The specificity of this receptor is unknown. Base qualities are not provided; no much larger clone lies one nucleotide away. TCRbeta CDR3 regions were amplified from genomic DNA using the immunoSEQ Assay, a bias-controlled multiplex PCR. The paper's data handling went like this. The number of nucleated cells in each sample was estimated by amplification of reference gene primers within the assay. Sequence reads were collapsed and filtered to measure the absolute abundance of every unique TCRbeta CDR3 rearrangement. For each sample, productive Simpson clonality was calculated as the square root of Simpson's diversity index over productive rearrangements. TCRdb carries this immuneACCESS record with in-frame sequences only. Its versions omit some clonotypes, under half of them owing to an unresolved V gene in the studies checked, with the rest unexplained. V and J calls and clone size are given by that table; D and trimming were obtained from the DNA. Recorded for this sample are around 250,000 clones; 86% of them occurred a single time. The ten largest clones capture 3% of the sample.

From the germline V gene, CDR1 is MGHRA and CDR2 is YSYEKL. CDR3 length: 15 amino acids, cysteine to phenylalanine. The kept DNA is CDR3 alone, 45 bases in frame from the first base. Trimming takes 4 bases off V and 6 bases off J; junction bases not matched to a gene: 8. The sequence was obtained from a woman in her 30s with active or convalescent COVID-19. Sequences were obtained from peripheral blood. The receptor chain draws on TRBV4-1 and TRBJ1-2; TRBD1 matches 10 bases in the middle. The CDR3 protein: CASSPLTGGRNGYTF. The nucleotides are TGCGCCAGCAGCCCACTGACAGGGGGCCGGAATGGCTACACCTTC.